A selection of T cell receptor beta chains follows, all from one sample in a study of control samples from healthy donors and cancer patients. Clones were sequenced by immunoSEQ multiplex PCR, and TCRdb holds only the in-frame ones, with some missing. The sample shows about 65,000 clones, about nine tenths of them seen only once. The sequenced sample was PBMCs. All receptors derive from a woman aged 45-60 years with colorectal cancer. Both conserved end residues are part of each CDR3. A D gene is named only where the DNA matches it firmly. Clone size appears in some rows only: once, few, many, or a class for an expanded clone.

D gene	J gene	clone size	V gene	CDR3 protein	CDR3 DNA
TRBD2	TRBJ2-7	-	TRBV5-1	CASSWDPGTIEQYF	TGCGCCAGCAGCTGGGACCCCGGGACTATCGAGCAGTACTTC
TRBD1	TRBJ1-3	-	TRBV10-3	CAISPRNGQGEGNTIYF	TGTGCCATCAGTCCAAGGAACGGACAGGGGGAGGGAAACACCATATATTTT
TRBD1	TRBJ2-3	-	TRBV6-5	CASSTGDAKDTQYF	TGTGCCAGCAGTACAGGGGATGCTAAAGATACGCAGTATTTT
-	TRBJ2-3	-	TRBV28	CASSLRDGGRDTQYF	TGTGCCAGCAGTTTACGGGACGGGGGGCGAGATACGCAGTATTTT
-	TRBJ1-3	-	TRBV7-2	CASSPPWLQLSSGNTIYF	TGTGCCAGCAGCCCCCCCTGGTTGCAGCTGAGCTCTGGAAACACCATATATTTT
-	TRBJ2-7	-	TRBV6-5	CASTKEGSPTKQYF	TGTGCCAGCACGAAAGAGGGTAGCCCTACGAAGCAGTACTTC
-	TRBJ1-1	-	TRBV5-1	CASSLAGGDTEAFF	TGCGCCAGCAGCTTGGCAGGAGGGGACACTGAAGCTTTCTTT
-	TRBJ1-4	-	TRBV21-1	CASSKALLDRANNEKLFF	TGTGCCAGCAGCAAAGCGCTTTTGGACAGGGCCAATAATGAAAAACTGTTTTTT
-	TRBJ1-5	-	TRBV24-1	CATSDNLGGKQPQHF	TGTGCCACCAGTGATAACTTGGGGGGGAAACAGCCCCAGCATTTT
-	TRBJ1-2	-	TRBV5-1	CASSLEAVPYGYTF	TGCGCCAGCAGCTTGGAGGCAGTTCCCTATGGCTACACCTTC
-	TRBJ1-5	-	TRBV28	CASSSNGNHHF	TGTGCCAGCAGTTCCAATGGAAATCACCATTTT
-	TRBJ1-1	-	TRBV5-4	CATTTGETEAFF	TGTGCCACTACAACAGGAGAGACTGAAGCTTTCTTT
-	TRBJ1-1	few	TRBV3-1/TRBV3-2	CASSAERLRGGAEAFF	TGTGCCAGCAGCGCAGAACGCCTTAGGGGGGGCGCTGAAGCTTTCTTT
-	TRBJ2-3	-	TRBV19	CASSIEDYTDTQYF	TGTGCCAGTAGTATAGAGGACTACACAGATACGCAGTATTTT
TRBD1	TRBJ2-5	-	TRBV5-1	CASSRGQDHQETQYF	TGCGCCAGCAGCCGGGGACAGGACCACCAAGAGACCCAGTACTTC
TRBD2	TRBJ2-1	-	TRBV3-1/TRBV3-2	CASSPSASGILTREQFF	TGTGCCAGCAGCCCCTCGGCTAGCGGGATTCTAACCAGAGAGCAGTTCTTC
-	TRBJ2-1	-	TRBV6-5	CASSYGTNNEQFF	TGTGCCAGCAGTTACGGCACAAACAATGAGCAGTTCTTC
TRBD2	TRBJ2-1	-	TRBV3-1/TRBV3-2	CASSQAFASGASYNEQFF	TGTGCCAGCAGCCAAGCCTTTGCTAGCGGGGCCTCCTACAATGAGCAGTTCTTC
TRBD2	TRBJ2-5	-	TRBV3-1/TRBV3-2	CASSPTSGAQETQYF	TGTGCCAGCAGCCCGACTAGCGGGGCACAAGAGACCCAGTACTTC
-	TRBJ1-5	few	TRBV12-3/TRBV12-4	CASTRDSYWPQHF	TGTGCCAGCACTCGCGACTCTTACTGGCCCCAGCATTTT
TRBD1	TRBJ1-2	-	TRBV7-8	CASSLAGQGSYGYTF	TGTGCCAGCAGCTTAGCGGGACAGGGAAGCTATGGCTACACCTTC
TRBD1	TRBJ1-2	-	TRBV12-3/TRBV12-4	CASSPNRGFGYTF	TGTGCCAGCAGTCCCAACAGGGGGTTTGGCTACACCTTC
TRBD2	TRBJ2-3	-	TRBV10-1	CARHPRGGRFTDTQYF	TGCGCCCGCCACCCCCGGGGCGGGAGGTTCACAGATACGCAGTATTTT
-	TRBJ1-1	once	TRBV25-1	CASGRTDEAFF	TGTGCCAGCGGACGGACAGACGAAGCTTTCTTT
-	TRBJ1-2	-	TRBV9	CASSPVGTALYGYTF	TGTGCCAGCAGCCCCGTAGGGACGGCTCTCTATGGCTACACCTTC
TRBD1	TRBJ2-3	-	TRBV6-1	CASSEALGTASTDTQYF	TGTGCCAGCAGTGAAGCGCTAGGGACAGCCAGCACAGATACGCAGTATTTT
-	TRBJ2-3	-	TRBV19	CASAVTGTDTQYF	TGTGCCAGCGCAGTGACGGGAACAGATACGCAGTATTTT
TRBD1	TRBJ1-5	-	TRBV6-6	CASRYRDSHQPQHF	TGTGCCAGCCGATACCGGGACAGCCATCAGCCCCAGCATTTT
-	TRBJ2-7	-	TRBV28	CASTRTQVHEQYF	TGTGCCAGCACCCGGACCCAGGTCCACGAGCAGTACTTC
-	TRBJ2-3	-	TRBV6-5	CASSPRLWDTQYF	TGTGCCAGCAGTCCCCGGCTTTGGGATACGCAGTATTTT
-	TRBJ1-5	-	TRBV7-8	CASSFLRDSNQPQHF	TGTGCCAGCAGTTTTCTTAGGGATAGCAATCAGCCCCAGCATTTT
TRBD1	TRBJ1-2	-	TRBV5-4	CASSLGRDSYSIDSFGYTF	TGTGCCAGCAGCTTAGGAAGGGACAGCTATTCTATTGATTCTTTTGGGTACACCTTC
-	TRBJ1-2	-	TRBV29-1	CSAEGGQRHGYTF	TGCAGCGCCGAAGGTGGACAGCGACATGGCTACACCTTC
-	TRBJ1-1	-	TRBV7-8	CASSLGPPEAFF	TGTGCCAGCAGCTTAGGGCCCCCTGAAGCTTTCTTT
-	TRBJ1-6	-	TRBV28	CALRVGNSPLHF	TGTGCCCTCCGAGTGGGGAATTCACCCCTCCACTTT
-	TRBJ2-3	-	TRBV2	CALTVYTDTQYF	TGTGCCCTGACAGTTTACACAGATACGCAGTATTTT
-	TRBJ2-3	-	TRBV28	CASSFGVQYF	TGTGCCAGCAGTTTCGGGGTACAGTATTTT
-	TRBJ1-6	-	TRBV30	CAWSVRGADSPLHF	TGTGCCTGGAGTGTCCGGGGGGCTGATTCACCCCTCCACTTT
-	TRBJ1-1	-	TRBV30	CAWSGRVGGLMNTEAFF	TGTGCCTGGAGTGGCCGGGTCGGGGGGCTCATGAACACTGAAGCTTTCTTT
-	TRBJ1-2	-	TRBV10-3	CAIGGGYGYTF	TGTGCCATCGGCGGGGGCTATGGCTACACCTTC
TRBD2	TRBJ2-7	-	TRBV7-2	CASSLGLAGVRGEQYF	TGTGCCAGCAGCTTGGGGCTAGCGGGGGTCCGGGGTGAGCAGTACTTC
TRBD2	TRBJ2-7	-	TRBV19	CASRERGASYEQYF	TGTGCCAGTAGAGAGCGGGGGGCCTCCTACGAGCAGTACTTC